This TCR beta chain was observed in a study of T cell responses to AZD1222 COVID-19 vaccine. Study-wide context: Pooled in the analysis were second doses at about 4 or about 12 weeks.

This table comes from immunoSEQ multiplex PCR, and its TCRdb copy is limited to in-frame clones, with some not included. The table records approximately 110,000 clones, roughly nine tenths of them present only once. Note on this clone: Its antigen is not known.

Germline V gene lookup returns CDR1 LNHDA and CDR2 SQIVND (reference sequence). V was cut by 7 bases and J by 3 bases, with 15 bases left in between. This CDR3 spans 14 amino acids. Study-wide findings and caveats: Receipt of two AZD1222 doses was followed by a rise in Spike-specific TCR breadth and depth. Only six AZD1222 recipients tested seropositive at baseline. Sampling captured repertoires only after the peak T cell response.

The chain combines TRBV19 with TRBJ1-1; the D is unclear. This TCR derives from an adult in good health. The sample was peripheral blood, taken on day 0 of AZD1222 vaccination. The CDR3, as DNA: TGTGCCAGTACTCCGTCTGGCCGGGACACTGAAGCTTTCTTT. Translating gives CASTPSGRDTEAFF. Looking up the rest from reference TRBV19 and TRBJ1-1 gives the full variable domain: DGGITQSPKYLFRKEGQNVTLSCEQNLNHDAMYWYRQDPGQGLRLIYYSQIVNDFQKGDIAEGYSVSREKKESFPLTVTSAQKNPTAFYLCASTPSGRDTEAFFGQGTRLTVV.